This T cell receptor (beta chain) came from a study of T cells in Graves' hyperthyroidism and ophthalmopathy. The investigators amplified TCR beta CDR3 regions from RNA transcripts. An initial round of RT-PCR targeting the TCR CDR3 relied on the HTBI primer set. A single record per CDR3 protein comes from TCRdb applying MiXCR to the multiplex PCR reads. This table has about 400,000 distinct CDR3 sequences, approximately 15% appearing once. Uncontrolled infection, other autoimmune disease, pregnancy or lactation barred patients from enrollment. A word on this clonotype: Its cognate antigen is unknown.

Study results and caveats: Model-based prediction identified ophthalmopathy a median about 6.8 months prior to its onset.

V was clipped by 4 bases and J by 8 bases, with 15 bases between them. In germline, CDR1 is SGDLS, CDR2 YYNGEE. The CDR3 length is 14 residues. The source is a woman under 40 with Graves' hyperthyroidism. Sequencing was done on a sample of blood. The V gene is TRBV9, the J gene TRBJ1-4, with D unresolved. CDR3 nucleotide sequence: TGTGCCAGCAGCCCCTTCGAGGTAAAGGAAAAACTGTTTTTT. Its translation is CASSPFEVKEKLFF.